This entry lists 21 T cell receptor beta chains sequenced from one sample in a study of immune evolution from preneoplasia to lung adenocarcinoma. The method was immunoSEQ multiplex PCR; TCRdb's version includes in-frame clones alone and lacks a portion of them. The sample includes around 14,000 clones, 80% of them seen just once. Sample: FFPE minimally invasive lung adenocarcinoma tissue. The receptor set was obtained from a person between 65 and 79 years old with lung adenocarcinoma.

This clone was recorded a few times. The chain carries TRBV28 and TRBJ2-3; tentatively, D is TRBD2 (5 bases). Germline values: CDR1 MDHEN, CDR2 SYDVKM. The CDR3 spans 13 residues. V lost 6 bases to trimming and J lost 6 bases, with 13 bases between them. CDR3 coding DNA: TGTGCCAGCAGAGAGGCGGGCAAGGATACGCAGTATTTT. It translates to CASREAGKDTQYF.

The chain has TRBV7-2 and TRBJ2-2; D gene unclear. Trimming shortened V by 5 bases and J by 2 bases, and 12 bases separated the two germline ends. CDR3 length: 15 amino acids. From germline, CDR1 is SGHTA and CDR2 FQGNSA. Here the CDR3 reads CASSVRGPNTGELFF. CDR3 sequence (DNA): TGTGCCAGCAGCGTACGAGGACCCAACACCGGGGAGCTGTTTTTT.

This clone was observed a handful of times. The rearrangement uses TRBV11-3 and TRBJ2-7; D unclear. Germline lookup yields CDR1 SGHNT and CDR2 YENEEA. The CDR3 has 14 residues. Deletions cut 1 base from V and 5 bases from J, with 12 bases between. The CDR3 DNA reads TGTGCCAGCAGCTTAGTCCCGGGTCTCCACGAGCAGTACTTC. Amino acid sequence: CASSLVPGLHEQYF.

The chain uses TRBV6-1 and TRBJ1-3; no firm D call. The germline V and J ends were trimmed by 4 bases and 0 bases, with 10 bases remaining between them. The germline V gene encodes CDR1 MNHNS and CDR2 SASEGT. The CDR3 has 15 residues. The CDR3: CASSAAGSSGNTIYF. Written as DNA, the CDR3 is TGTGCCAGCAGTGCGGCCGGGAGCTCTGGAAACACCATATATTTT.

The chain couples TRBV6-5 to TRBJ1-6; D unresolved. The ends were cut back, 7 bases at V and 7 bases at J, with 8 bases in the middle. From germline, CDR1 is MNHEY and CDR2 SVGAGI. The CDR3 length is 12 residues. CDR3 sequence reads: CASKKGNSPLHF. For the CDR3, the DNA is TGTGCCAGCAAAAAGGGAAATTCACCCCTCCACTTT.

The V gene is TRBV10-3, the J gene TRBJ2-5; no firm D call. The CDR3 consists of 13 residues. The V end lost 3 bases, the J end lost 4 bases, and 9 bases lay between the germline ends. The V gene's germline CDR1 is ENHRY and CDR2 SYGVKD. The CDR3 DNA is TGTGCCATCAGTGACACAGATTCAGAGACCCAGTACTTC. Translating gives CAISDTDSETQYF.

V and J are TRBV21-1 and TRBJ2-7. TRBV21-1 is flagged as a pseudogene. The CDR3 has 12 residues. Here the CDR3 reads CASGKINYEQYF. CDR3 nucleotide sequence: TGTGCCAGCGGCAAGATCAACTACGAGCAGTACTTC.

The chain combines TRBV7-8 with TRBJ2-3; D is perhaps TRBD2 (5 bases). The V end was cut by 7 bases, the J end by 2 bases, with 13 bases between. This CDR3 comprises 14 residues. Germline V lookup: CDR1 SGHVS, CDR2 FQNEAQ. CDR3: CASTPGSLTDTQYF. In DNA form, the CDR3 reads TGTGCCAGCACCCCGGGATCGCTCACAGATACGCAGTATTTT.

The chain couples TRBV28 to TRBJ1-3; 8 bases are a match to TRBD1. Trimming took 6 bases from V and 3 from J; bases not matched to a gene: 10. The CDR3 contains 16 residues. Germline CDR1 reads MDHEN; CDR2 reads SYDVKM. CDR3 sequence: CASSPSDRVGGNTIYF. The DNA for the CDR3 is TGTGCCAGCAGCCCCTCGGACAGGGTGGGTGGAAACACCATATATTTT.

The chain couples TRBV28 to TRBJ1-1, with D uncertain. With 4 bases removed from V and 8 bases from J, the gap between germline ends came to 11 bases. The CDR3 contains 12 residues. The germline V gene has CDR1 MDHEN and CDR2 SYDVKM. The CDR3 DNA follows: TGTGCCAGCAGTTCACCGACCTCGGAAGCTTTCTTT. Protein product: CASSSPTSEAFF.

The rearrangement links TRBV27 to TRBJ2-1, with no clear D. Germline V CDR1 and CDR2: MNHEY, SMNVEV (reference sequence). The CDR3 spans 13 residues. Trimming shortened V by 5 bases and J by 9 bases, and 14 bases separated the two germline ends. The CDR3 is CASSPQRLGEQFF. The CDR3 DNA is TGTGCCAGCAGTCCACAACGGCTGGGTGAGCAGTTCTTC.

The chain couples TRBV28 to TRBJ1-3; D ambiguous. The germline V gene encodes CDR1 MDHEN and CDR2 SYDVKM. This CDR3 comprises 14 residues. Deletions cut 7 bases from V and 0 bases from J, with 10 bases between. CDR3 region: CASNSPSSGNTIYF. The CDR3 DNA reads TGTGCCAGCAATAGCCCCAGCTCTGGAAACACCATATATTTT.

This clone appeared a single time. Its ends do not fully match the called genes, so a read error is possible. The chain carries TRBV7-7 and TRBJ1-3, with 8 bases matching TRBD1. Looked up from germline, CDR1 is SSHAT and CDR2 is FNYEAQ (reference sequence). The length of the CDR3 is 14 residues. This CDR3 reads CASSLDRGRNTIYF. In nucleotides, the CDR3 is TGTGCTAGCAGCTTAGACAGGGGACGAAACACCATATATTTT. The variable domain in full, completed from reference TRBV7-7 and TRBJ1-3, reads GAGVSQSPRYKVTKRGQDVTLRCDPISSHATLYWYQQALGQGPEFLTYFNYEAQPDKSGLPSDRFSAERPEGSISTLTIQRTEQRDSAMYRCASSLDRGRNTIYFGEGSWLTVV.

CDR3 residues: CASSQMTGNNEQFF. CDR3 nucleotides: TGTGCCAGCAGCCAAATGACAGGGAACAATGAGCAGTTCTTC. The V gene is TRBV7-2, the J gene TRBJ2-1, with 7 bases matching TRBD1. V was clipped by 5 bases and J by 5 bases; unmatched bases: 6. Germline V CDR1 and CDR2: SGHTA, FQGNSA. The CDR3 has 14 amino acids.

The V and J genes are TRBV14 and TRBJ2-1; tentative D call: TRBD1 (5 bases). Per germline, CDR1 SGHDN and CDR2 FVKESK. With 1 base removed from V and 6 bases from J, the gap between germline ends came to 7 bases. CDR3 size: 13 residues. The CDR3 DNA sequence: TGTGCCAGCAGCCAAGGACAGTTCAATGAGCAGTTCTTC. This encodes CASSQGQFNEQFF.

The chain has TRBV5-1 and TRBJ2-3; D not resolved. The CDR3 length is 14 residues. The V and J ends lost 2 bases and 6 bases respectively, with 13 bases between them. The germline CDR1 and CDR2 sequences are SGHRS and YFSETQ. DNA of the CDR3: TGCGCCAGCAGCTTAATATCAGTTGCCGATACGCAGTATTTT. This gives the protein CASSLISVADTQYF.

As DNA, the CDR3 is TGTGCCTGGAGTGTACAGCCTAATCAGCCCCAGCATTTT. Its translation: CAWSVQPNQPQHF. The chain uses TRBV30 and TRBJ1-5; no reliable D call. Germline V lookup: CDR1 GTSNPN, CDR2 SVGIG (reference sequence). The CDR3 runs to 13 residues. V lost 0 bases to trimming and J lost 4 bases, with 7 bases between them.

This clone has a handful of counts. V gene TRBV28 combines with J gene TRBJ1-4, with 8 bases aligning to TRBD1. J gave up 7 bases and V 2 bases, and 6 bases lay outside the gene matches. This CDR3 region has 15 residues. CDR1 is MDHEN and CDR2 is SYDVKM in the germline V gene. The CDR3 reads CASSLLQGAREKLFF. Written as DNA, the CDR3 is TGTGCCAGCAGTTTACTCCAGGGGGCGCGTGAAAAACTGTTTTTT.

This clone was seen only a few times. The chain employs TRBV7-9 and TRBJ1-1; a weak D match, TRBD1 (6 bases). The germline gives CDR1 SEHNR, CDR2 FQNEAQ (reference sequence). This CDR3 spans 13 amino acids. V lost 8 bases and J lost 4, with 14 bases in between. CDR3 region: CASVNRVTTEAFF. The CDR3 DNA reads TGTGCCAGCGTTAACAGGGTGACCACTGAAGCTTTCTTT. Drawing the rest from reference TRBV7-9 and TRBJ1-1, the complete variable domain is DTGVSQNPRHKITKRGQNVTFRCDPISEHNRLYWYRQTLGQGPEFLTYFQNEAQLEKSRLLSDRFSAERPKGSFSTLEIQRTEQGDSAMYLCASVNRVTTEAFFGQGTRLTVV.

The rearrangement joins TRBV19 to TRBJ2-2; D may be TRBD1 (6 bases). Germline assignment: CDR1 LNHDA and CDR2 SQIVND (reference sequence). The germline V and J ends were trimmed by 3 bases and 5 bases, with 16 bases remaining between them. This CDR3 region has 16 residues. The CDR3 sequence is CASSISRTARTGELFF. DNA for the CDR3: TGTGCCAGTAGTATCAGTAGGACAGCGAGGACCGGGGAGCTGTTTTTT.

The chain carries TRBV7-2 and TRBJ1-4; tentatively, D is TRBD1 (6 bases). Germline values: CDR1 SGHTA, CDR2 FQGNSA. The CDR3 length is 16 residues. V lost 2 bases and J lost 5, with 15 bases in between. CDR3 amino acids: CASSLPQGLGNEKLFF. The CDR3 DNA sequence: TGTGCCAGCAGCTTACCGCAGGGGTTGGGGAATGAAAAACTGTTTTTT. The full variable domain, in which reference TRBV7-2 and TRBJ1-4 provide the parts outside the CDR3, is GAGVSQSPSNKVTEKGKDVELRCDPISGHTALYWYRQSLGQGLEFLIYFQGNSAPDKSGLPSDRFSAERTGGSVSTLTIQRTQQEDSAVYLCASSLPQGLGNEKLFFGSGTQLSVL.